The 23 T cell receptor beta chains reported below all come from one sample, sequenced in a study of blood T cells in healthy people across ages (dated by TCRdb to between 2015 and 2017). The protocol used for the library was 5' RACE. The run used an Illumina HiSeq 2500. A second about 7 to 12 cycle PCR used a sample-barcoded 5' primer and a J-beta primer mix. Clones were called with MiXCR by TCRdb after fastp trimmed the public reads at Q25, and only in-frame beta chains were retained. Every CDR3 protein is listed once, alongside the most common genes and DNA of its rows. For this sample there are 720,000 or so distinct CDR3 sequences; 40% to 45% appear just once. About 30% of the sample is in the top ten clones. The sequenced sample consisted of blood. These receptors were obtained from a man older than 75 in good health.

This clonotype showed up many times. The CDR3 DNA is TGTGCCAGCAGCCATTCTGTTCTCGAGCAGTACTTC. Its translation: CASSHSVLEQYF. The genes are TRBV7-8 and TRBJ2-7; D unclear. The germline CDR1 and CDR2 sequences are SGHVS and FQNEAQ. Trimming stripped 5 bases from V and 6 bases from J, with 11 bases between. The CDR3 loop spans 12 amino acids.

The chain's CDR3 is CASSMDGYGYTF. As DNA, the CDR3 is TGCGCCAGCAGTATGGACGGCTATGGCTACACCTTC. This chain connects TRBV4-1 to TRBJ1-2; D is unresolved. Germline V gene lookup returns CDR1 MGHRA and CDR2 YSYEKL. The CDR3 runs to 12 residues. Trimming removed 6 bases from V and 4 bases from J, with 9 bases in between.

In its sample, this clonotype was seen many times. The chain is built from TRBV7-9 and TRBJ1-5; D is perhaps TRBD1 (5 bases). The V end was cut by 5 bases, the J end by 1 base, with 9 bases between. Germline values: CDR1 SEHNR, CDR2 FQNEAQ (reference sequence). The CDR3 is 14 residues long. CDR3 protein: CASSHRDSNQPQHF. In DNA, the CDR3 is TGTGCCAGCAGCCACCGGGACAGCAATCAGCCCCAGCATTTT.

This clonotype was detected a few times. The chain recombines TRBV20-1 with TRBJ2-5; tentatively, D is TRBD2 (6 bases). This CDR3 has 16 residues. Per the germline V gene, CDR1 is DFQATT and CDR2 is SNEGSKA (reference sequence). Trimming removed 0 bases at V and 1 base at J, with 15 bases between. This chain's CDR3 is CSARDGGRPSQETQYF. The CDR3, as DNA: TGCAGTGCTAGAGATGGAGGGAGACCTTCCCAAGAGACCCAGTACTTC.

The chain uses TRBV18 and TRBJ1-1; D is unclear. The CDR3 spans 15 residues. Trimming took off 2 bases at V and 2 bases at J, with 12 bases between the two ends. The germline V gene has CDR1 KGHSH and CDR2 LQKENI. CDR3 residues: CASSPSQNHNTEAFF. The CDR3 DNA sequence: TGTGCCAGCTCACCAAGCCAGAACCATAACACTGAAGCTTTCTTT.

The table lists this clonotype with a few counts. The chain employs TRBV7-2 and TRBJ2-1; 9 bases match TRBD1. CDR3 length equals 14 residues. The trim removed 5 bases at V and 6 bases at J, leaving 5 bases unmatched. Germline V lookup: CDR1 SGHTA, CDR2 FQGNSA. The CDR3 coding sequence is TGTGCCAGCAGCCTAGGACAGGGGATCAATGAGCAGTTCTTC. Amino acids: CASSLGQGINEQFF.

CDR3 DNA: TGCAGTGCTAGTTCGACCGGGACTAGCGGGGCAGATACGCAGTATTTT. Translating gives CSASSTGTSGADTQYF. The chain has TRBV20-1 and TRBJ2-3, with TRBD2 matching over 13 bases. This CDR3 spans 16 amino acids. CDR1 and CDR2 from the germline V gene are DFQATT and SNEGSKA (reference sequence). V lost 3 bases to trimming and J lost 4 bases; unmatched junction nucleotides: 7.

V usage is TRBV24-1 and J usage is TRBJ1-2; TRBD1 matches at 8 bases. The CDR3 contains 17 residues. Losses at the gene ends were 2 bases for V and 3 bases for J; bases not matched to a gene: 10. Germline values: CDR1 KGHDR, CDR2 SFDVKD. The CDR3 is CATSDSGQGPVYYGYTF. DNA of the CDR3: TGTGCCACCAGTGATTCCGGACAGGGCCCTGTCTACTATGGCTACACCTTC.

With respect to this clonotype: Its ends do not fully match the called genes, so a read error is possible. V gene TRBV15 combines with J gene TRBJ2-3; no firm D call. Germline-derived CDR1 and CDR2 are LNHNV and YYDKDF (reference sequence). The CDR3 has 15 amino acids. The CDR3 is CATGRDLPETDTQYF. CDR3 nucleotide sequence: TGTGCCACCGGCAGAGATCTTCCGGAAACAGATACGCAGTATTTT.

This chain uses TRBV29-1 with TRBJ2-7; D is possibly TRBD1 (6 bases). Germline CDR1 SQVTM, CDR2 ANQGSEA. The germline V and J ends were trimmed by 6 bases and 6 bases, with 18 bases remaining between them. The CDR3 contains 13 residues. CDR3 region: CSVVLGRRGEQYF. The CDR3 nucleotides are TGCAGCGTCGTTCTGGGACGCAGGGGCGAGCAGTACTTC.

This clonotype has just a few counts. This chain links TRBV20-1 with TRBJ2-1; D unresolved. V lost 6 bases, J lost 6 bases, and 15 bases lay in between. Per germline, CDR1 DFQATT and CDR2 SNEGSKA (reference sequence). This CDR3 comprises 13 residues. The CDR3 spells CSARRSPGNEQFF. The CDR3 coding sequence is TGCAGTGCCAGACGGTCGCCGGGCAATGAGCAGTTCTTC.

The chain carries TRBV14 and TRBJ2-1, with 12 bases lining up with TRBD2. The tail of the sequence fits TRBJ2-7 better, so the J call may be wrong. The CDR3 length is 16 residues. CDR1 SGHDN and CDR2 FVKESK come from the germline V gene. CDR3 amino acids: CATGLAGTSSYNEQYF. The CDR3 DNA reads as TGTGCCACCGGACTAGCGGGGACCAGCTCCTACAATGAGCAGTACTTC.

This clonotype was recorded many times. The chain carries TRBV4-3 and TRBJ2-7; no reliable D call. Germline values: CDR1 LGHNA, CDR2 YSLEER. With 0 bases removed from V and 2 bases from J, the gap between germline ends came to 8 bases. The CDR3 contains 14 residues. DNA of the CDR3: TGCGCCAGCAGCCAAGATTATAGTACCTACGAGCAGTACTTC. Residues: CASSQDYSTYEQYF.

This chain joins TRBV6-2 or TRBV6-3 and TRBJ1-5, with D possibly matching TRBD1 (5 bases). Germline CDR1 MNHEY, CDR2 SVGEGT. V gave up 2 bases and J gave up 1 base, with 15 bases separating them. The CDR3 extends over 17 amino acids. The CDR3 DNA reads as TGTGCCAGCAGTTACGAATATGGAGGGGACAGCAATCAGCCCCAGCATTTT. Encoded protein: CASSYEYGGDSNQPQHF.

In this sample, this clonotype turned up a few times. This chain joins TRBV6-2 or TRBV6-3 and TRBJ2-7; the D call may be TRBD1 or TRBD2 (5 bases each). The V end was cut by 6 bases, the J end by 1 base, with 16 bases between. CDR1 MNHEY and CDR2 SVGEGT come from the germline V gene. The CDR3 sequence is 15 residues long. The CDR3 nucleotides read TGTGCCAGCAGCCGAGGGACCCCCGAATCCTACGAGCAGTACTTC. Translated, it gives CASSRGTPESYEQYF.

The V call is TRBV7-9, the J call TRBJ2-5; the D gene is possibly TRBD2 (6 bases). Between the trimmed V and J ends, which lost 2 bases and 4 bases, there was a span of 11 bases. CDR3 size: 14 residues. Per the germline V gene, CDR1 is SEHNR and CDR2 is FQNEAQ (reference sequence). The CDR3 coding sequence is TGTGCCAGCAGCTTAAAGTCGCGGGGAGAGACCCAGTACTTC. Protein sequence: CASSLKSRGETQYF.

The V call is TRBV7-2, the J call TRBJ2-3; the D gene is possibly TRBD2 (6 bases). From germline, CDR1 is SGHTA and CDR2 FQGNSA. Deletions cut 4 bases from V and 0 bases from J, with 14 bases between. CDR3 length: 16 amino acids. The CDR3 nucleotides are TGTGCCAGCAGCTCGCGGGACGGACGGAGCACAGATACGCAGTATTTT. The encoded protein is CASSSRDGRSTDTQYF.

J is TRBJ2-3 and V is TRBV14, with 7 nucleotides matching TRBD2. Germline lookup yields CDR1 SGHDN and CDR2 FVKESK. V lost 3 bases and J lost 2; bases outside the gene matches: 5. The CDR3 is 15 residues long. This CDR3 reads CASSQLAVITDTQYF. The CDR3 nucleotides read TGTGCCAGCAGCCAGCTAGCGGTTATCACAGATACGCAGTATTTT.

The rearrangement links TRBV20-1 to TRBJ2-7; D gene uncertain. V lost 3 bases and J 0 bases, leaving 9 bases between the germline ends. CDR1 DFQATT and CDR2 SNEGSKA come from the germline V gene (reference sequence). The CDR3 contains 13 residues. In DNA, the CDR3 is TGCAGTGCTAGGTCTTGGCCCTCCTACGAGCAGTACTTC. Amino acids: CSARSWPSYEQYF.

The chain couples TRBV6-2 or TRBV6-3 to TRBJ2-7; D unclear. CDR1 is MNHEY, CDR2 SVGEGT, per germline. This CDR3 has 14 amino acids. Trimming took off 7 bases at V and 1 base at J, with 14 bases between the two ends. DNA of the CDR3: TGTGCCAGCACTAGGCCCCCCCCATCCTACGAGCAGTACTTC. This translates into CASTRPPPSYEQYF.

This clonotype was counted between two and nine times. The chain is built from TRBV7-2 and TRBJ2-3; 8 positions agree with TRBD2. Germline trimming cut 3 bases from V and 7 bases from J; bases unmatched to any gene: 9. Germline values: CDR1 SGHTA, CDR2 FQGNSA. The CDR3 covers 15 residues. CDR3 sequence: CASSLDSGNEYTQYF. CDR3 sequence (DNA): TGTGCCAGCAGCTTGGATAGCGGGAACGAATATACGCAGTATTTT.

This chain uses TRBV9 with TRBJ1-2; 7 nucleotides agree with TRBD1. This CDR3 region has 14 residues. Germline CDR1 and CDR2: SGDLS and YYNGEE. The ends lost 4 bases at V and 4 bases at J; junction bases unmatched: 7. For the CDR3, the DNA is TGTGCCAGCAGCCTAGGACAGGTCGGCTATGGCTACACCTTC. Its protein product is CASSLGQVGYGYTF.

The chain is built from TRBV7-2 and TRBJ2-5; the match to TRBD2 covers 7 bases. There are 15 residues in the CDR3. Germline V gene data show CDR1 as SGHTA and CDR2 as FQGNSA. The ends lost 6 bases at V and 6 bases at J; junction bases unmatched: 13. CDR3 coding DNA: TGTGCCAGCAGTCAAAGCGGGGCCCAACTCCAGACCCAGTACTTC. It translates to CASSQSGAQLQTQYF.